The entry below describes one TCR beta chain. These data belong to a study of cytotoxic CD8 clonotypes in ibrutinib-treated CLL. As for the study in general: Among the patients, about a dozen presented as relapsed/refractory and over 14 as treatment-naive; around 17 showed unmutated IGHV. The average sample held approximately 260,000 productive templates and fewer than 100,000 productive rearrangements.

Germline lookup yields CDR1 KGHSH and CDR2 LQKENI. Trimming removed 1 base from V and 4 bases from J, with 13 bases in between. The CDR3 extends over 16 amino acids. Depths of 1 in 200,000 to 1 in 1 million T cells were the sequencing target. Sequencing was performed with immunoSEQ multiplex PCR; in TCRdb, only in-frame clones are kept and a portion is missing. The sample lists about 140,000 clones; approximately 80% were seen once. Sample: PBMCs, taken after 12 months of ibrutinib treatment. The source of this sequence is a human donor with chronic lymphocytic leukemia. This chain uses TRBV18 with TRBJ1-4; D is undetermined. CDR3 sequence (DNA): TGTGCCAGCTCACCACGAGCCGGAGATCTTAATGAAAAACTGTTTTTT. This encodes CASSPRAGDLNEKLFF.